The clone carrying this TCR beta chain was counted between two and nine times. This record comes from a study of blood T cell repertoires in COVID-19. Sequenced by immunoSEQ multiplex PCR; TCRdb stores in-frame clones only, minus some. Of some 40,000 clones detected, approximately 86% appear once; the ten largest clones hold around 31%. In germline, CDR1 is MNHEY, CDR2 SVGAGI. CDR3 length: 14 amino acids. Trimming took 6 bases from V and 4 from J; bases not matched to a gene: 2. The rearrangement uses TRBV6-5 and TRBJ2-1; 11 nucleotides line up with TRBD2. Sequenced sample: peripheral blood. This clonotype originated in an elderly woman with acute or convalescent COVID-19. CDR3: CASRLAGGYNEQFF. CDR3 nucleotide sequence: TGTGCCAGCAGGTTAGCGGGAGGGTACAATGAGCAGTTCTTC.